The clone carrying this T cell receptor beta chain has more than one count but fewer than ten. The antigen is undetermined. Each TRB amplification used roughly 240-550 ng of genomic DNA from blood. These data come from a study of T and B cells in COVID-19 patients. General observations from the study: At recovery TRB diversity and richness exceeded healthy donors, after highly clonal active COVID-19 repertoires.

BIOMED2 TRB-A/B primer pools were used in multiplex TRB PCR. TCRdb re-called the multiplex PCR reads with MiXCR, one entry per CDR3 protein. The data show tens of thousands of distinct CDR3 sequences, over 25% seen once. The CDR3 consists of 14 residues. Trimming removed 3 bases at V and 4 bases at J, with 13 bases between. CDR1 and CDR2 from the germline V gene are SGHNT and YYREEE (reference sequence). Specimen: blood. The chain recombines TRBV5-4 with TRBJ1-2, with a possible D match to TRBD1 (5 bases). The clonotype comes from a human donor who had recovered from COVID-19. The DNA for the CDR3 is TGTGCCAGCAGCTCCCCGATAACAGGCTATGGCTACACCTTC. This translates into CASSSPITGYGYTF.